The sequence of this T cell receptor beta chain was determined in a study of blood T cell repertoires in COVID-19. V was clipped by 5 bases and J by 6 bases, with 13 bases between them. In germline, CDR1 is SGHTA, CDR2 FQGNSA. There are 14 residues in the CDR3. Only in-frame clones appear in the TCRdb table, and some are missing; sequencing was by immunoSEQ multiplex PCR. The sample lists about 140,000 clones; 75% to 80% were seen once. Participants were placed into cohorts based on the clinical history they reported. The chain has TRBV7-2 and TRBJ2-2, with D perhaps TRBD2 (5 bases). This TCR came from a woman between 45 and 65 years old who had recovered from COVID-19. The specimen was PBMCs or T cells enriched from blood (not recorded which). The CDR3 coding sequence is TGTGCCAGCAGCCAGGCCCTCGGGGCCGGGGAGCTGTTTTTT. This translates into CASSQALGAGELFF.